The clone carrying this T cell receptor beta chain came up once. This entry belongs to a study of OX40 agonist ivuxolimab in advanced cancers. At cycle 4 day 1, cycle 7 day 1, and baseline, blood was sampled. The J segment lost 5 bases and the V segment lost 6 bases, leaving 11 bases of the junction unmatched. Germline CDR1 is MNHEY and CDR2 is SVGAGI. The CDR3 covers 15 residues. Profiling relied on immunoSEQ multiplex PCR, and the TCRdb table lists in-frame clones only, not all of them. This sample has roughly 80,000 clones; more than 90% occur once, and the top ten carry 0.55% to 0.7%. The chain is built from TRBV6-5 and TRBJ2-7, with 9 bases matching TRBD1. The source is an adult with an advanced solid tumor such as melanoma, head and neck, liver or kidney cancer. The sequencing used CD4+ or CD8+ T cells sorted from blood, collected in a trial of the OX40 agonist ivuxolimab. CDR3 in DNA: TGTGCCAGCAGCCCCGGCGGGACAGGGTCCAACGAGCAGTACTTC. Amino acid sequence: CASSPGGTGSNEQYF.